Each of the 22 T cell receptor beta chains below was sequenced from the same sample in a study of T cells in Graves' hyperthyroidism and ophthalmopathy. It was RNA transcripts that yielded the amplified TCR beta CDR3 regions. With the HTBI primer set, the TCR CDR3 went through a first round of RT-PCR. From the multiplex PCR reads, TCRdb called clonotypes with MiXCR, one entry per CDR3 protein. The data show fewer than 850,000 distinct CDR3 sequences, around 15% seen once. Sequenced: blood. These receptors all stem from a middle-aged man with Graves' hyperthyroidism.

This clonotype was recorded many times. The chain is built from TRBV28 and TRBJ2-1; TRBD2 matches at 9 bases. The CDR3 contains 22 residues. Germline-derived CDR1 and CDR2 are MDHEN and SYDVKM. V shed 0 bases and J 1 base; nucleotides not matched to a gene: 19. The CDR3 spells CASSLWGPGLALHYGSYNEQFF. DNA for the CDR3: TGTGCCAGCAGTTTATGGGGTCCGGGACTAGCTTTGCACTACGGGTCCTACAATGAGCAGTTCTTC.

This clonotype was seen repeatedly, ten times or more. The chain couples TRBV2 to TRBJ1-2, with TRBD1 matching over 10 bases. The CDR3 extends over 13 amino acids. With V trimmed by 7 bases and J by 6 bases, 5 bases remained unmatched. Per germline, CDR1 SNHLY and CDR2 FYNNEI. The CDR3 sequence is CASMTGGVNGYTF. In DNA form, the CDR3 reads TGTGCCAGCATGACAGGGGGCGTTAATGGCTACACCTTC.

J is TRBJ2-1 and V is TRBV30, with TRBD2 as a possible D gene (6 bases). The CDR3 totals 13 residues. Trimming stripped 2 bases from V and 14 bases from J, with 19 bases between. Germline assignment: CDR1 GTSNPN and CDR2 SVGIG (reference sequence). The CDR3 nucleotides read TGTGCCTGGAGTTCAAGCAGCAGCGGGTTAAAGTTCTTC. Its protein is CAWSSSSSGLKFF.

This chain joins TRBV20-1 and TRBJ2-3; weak D call: TRBD2 (6 bases). The CDR3 totals 15 residues. The germline V gene has CDR1 DFQATT and CDR2 SNEGSKA (reference sequence). V was trimmed by 6 bases and J by 0 bases, leaving 16 bases between them. The CDR3 sequence: CSAPMSSGSTDTQYF. CDR3 in DNA: TGCAGTGCCCCCATGAGTAGCGGTAGCACAGATACGCAGTATTTT.

This clonotype appeared many times. The genes are TRBV5-1 and TRBJ2-7; 7 bases are shared with TRBD1. This CDR3 spans 16 amino acids. The J segment lost 2 bases and the V segment lost 1 base, leaving 9 bases of the junction unmatched. Looked up from germline, CDR1 is SGHRS and CDR2 is YFSETQ. The CDR3 protein is CASSLMTGFSAYEQYF. The CDR3 region has the DNA TGCGCCAGCAGCTTGATGACAGGGTTCAGCGCCTACGAGCAGTACTTC.

The chain carries TRBV3-1 and TRBJ1-1; D call uncertain. This CDR3 is 17 amino acids long. Germline values: CDR1 LGHDT, CDR2 YNNKEL (reference sequence). Trimming cost V 3 bases and J 1 base, with 18 bases left between them. The DNA of the CDR3 is TGTGCCAGCAGCCAGCAATTAGGAGGCGCCTGGAACACTGAAGCTTTCTTT. Translating gives CASSQQLGGAWNTEAFF.

This clonotype appeared many times. The chain is built from TRBV7-9 and TRBJ1-4; TRBD1 is a possible D gene (6 bases). The V end lost 6 bases, the J end lost 5 bases, and 10 bases lay between the germline ends. The V gene's germline CDR1 is SEHNR and CDR2 FQNEAQ (reference sequence). The CDR3 is 13 amino acids. The CDR3 DNA reads as TGTGCCAGCAGGGGGGGCGCGAATGAAAAACTGTTTTTT. It translates to CASRGGANEKLFF.

Many counts were recorded for this clonotype. The rearrangement links TRBV11-2 to TRBJ2-5; 8 bases are a match to TRBD1. This CDR3 spans 17 amino acids. Germline V gene sequence: CDR1 SGHAT, CDR2 FQNNGV. The J segment lost 1 base and the V segment lost 0 bases, leaving 7 bases of the junction unmatched. CDR3 sequence reads: CASSLDAGGAGQETQYF. In DNA, the CDR3 is TGTGCCAGCAGCTTAGACGCAGGGGGCGCGGGCCAAGAGACCCAGTACTTC. Supplemented by reference TRBV11-2 and TRBJ2-5, the full variable domain reads EAGVAQSPRYKIIEKRQSVAFWCNPISGHATLYWYQQILGQGPKLLIQFQNNGVVDDSQLPKDRFSAERLKGVDSTLKIQPAKLEDSAVYLCASSLDAGGAGQETQYFGPGTRLLVL.

The table lists this clonotype with many counts. V and J are TRBV28 and TRBJ1-4, with D unclear. CDR3 size: 12 residues. V lost 6 bases to trimming and J lost 3 bases, with 5 bases between them. Germline CDR1 MDHEN, CDR2 SYDVKM. CDR3 in amino acids: CASRDPNEKLFF. The CDR3 nucleotides read TGTGCCAGCAGGGATCCTAATGAAAAACTGTTTTTT.

This clonotype was seen many times. In DNA form, the CDR3 reads TGTGCCAGCAGCCCCCGGGATGGCACAGATACGCAGTATTTT. This gives the protein CASSPRDGTDTQYF. The chain has TRBV7-2 and TRBJ2-3, with D possibly being TRBD2 (5 bases). The CDR3 sequence is 14 residues long. Trimming took off 5 bases at V and 1 base at J, with 10 bases between the two ends. Germline loops: CDR1 SGHTA, CDR2 FQGNSA.

This sequence joins TRBV18 and TRBJ1-2, with TRBD1 matching 7 bases. The junction had 9 bases not matched to a gene; V was cut back by 1 base and J by 13 bases. Germline CDR1 KGHSH, CDR2 LQKENI. The CDR3 is made up of 13 amino acids. Here the CDR3 DNA reads TGTGCCAGCTCACCACGGGATACAGGGGTTCTCACCTTC. Translating it yields CASSPRDTGVLTF.

This clonotype has at least ten counts. The chain has TRBV20-1 and TRBJ1-1, with D possibly being TRBD1 (5 bases). Deletions cut 4 bases from V and 7 bases from J, with 16 bases between. Germline assignment: CDR1 DFQATT and CDR2 SNEGSKA (reference sequence). The CDR3 sequence is 13 residues long. This CDR3 reads CSATVPGTLEAFF. The CDR3 region has the DNA TGCAGTGCTACGGTACCGGGGACTCTTGAAGCTTTCTTT.

This clonotype showed up just a few times. The chain links TRBV14 to TRBJ2-2, with D hard to call. The CDR3 is made up of 14 amino acids. CDR1 is SGHDN, CDR2 FVKESK, per germline. V was shortened by 0 bases and J by 6 bases, with 8 bases between the two germline ends. The CDR3 loop is CASSQDGPSGELFF. The CDR3, as DNA: TGTGCCAGCAGCCAAGATGGCCCCTCCGGGGAGCTGTTTTTT.

This sequence joins TRBV5-1 and TRBJ2-5, with TRBD1 identical over 7 bases. Trimming took 4 bases from V and 12 from J; bases not matched to a gene: 9. The length of the CDR3 is 12 residues. Germline CDR1 reads SGHRS; CDR2 reads YFSETQ. The CDR3 bases are TGCGCCAGCAGCGGCGTAGGGGGCGCCAAGTACTTC. Amino acids: CASSGVGGAKYF.

This clonotype has a handful of counts. The V and J genes are TRBV25-1 and TRBJ2-2, with D tentatively TRBD1 (6 bases). V was shortened by 5 bases and J by 3 bases, with 13 bases between the two germline ends. The CDR3 totals 15 residues. Looked up from germline, CDR1 is MGHDK and CDR2 is SYGVNS. The CDR3 region is CASSSMGAYTGELFF. The CDR3 bases are TGTGCCAGCAGTTCCATGGGGGCCTACACCGGGGAGCTGTTTTTT.

This clonotype has ten or more counts. The chain carries TRBV28 and TRBJ2-1; D is unresolved. This CDR3 region has 14 residues. The ends were cut back, 1 base at V and 8 bases at J, with 12 bases in the middle. Germline V gene lookup returns CDR1 MDHEN and CDR2 SYDVKM. DNA for the CDR3: TGTGCCAGCAGTTTATATGGAGAATTGGATGAGCAGTTCTTC. This codes for CASSLYGELDEQFF.

The chain links TRBV30 to TRBJ1-2, with TRBD1 matching over 7 bases. The CDR3 length is 12 residues. Germline assignment: CDR1 GTSNPN and CDR2 SVGIG (reference sequence). The J segment lost 8 bases and the V segment lost 3 bases, leaving 6 bases of the junction unmatched. This chain's CDR3 is CAWSGTAQGYTF. In DNA form, the CDR3 reads TGTGCCTGGAGCGGGACAGCGCAGGGCTACACCTTC.

This clonotype was counted many times. The rearrangement links TRBV15 to TRBJ2-3, with 10 positions matching TRBD2. V lost 1 base, J lost 2 bases, and 3 bases stayed unmatched. The germline V gene encodes CDR1 LNHNV and CDR2 YYDKDF (reference sequence). The CDR3 has 16 amino acids. The CDR3 here is CATSRVAGGSTDTQYF. As DNA, the CDR3 is TGTGCCACCAGCAGAGTAGCGGGAGGCTCCACAGATACGCAGTATTTT.

This clonotype has a count of ten or more. The chain joins TRBV7-9 to TRBJ2-1, with D unresolved. Trimming left V 5 bases short and J 8 bases short, with 13 bases between. The CDR3 sequence is 13 residues long. Looked up from germline, CDR1 is SEHNR and CDR2 is FQNEAQ (reference sequence). The DNA of the CDR3 is TGTGCCAGCAGCCCTCACTTGGCGGATGAGCAGTTCTTC. Residues: CASSPHLADEQFF. Full variable domain (outside the CDR3, taken from reference TRBV7-9 and TRBJ2-1): DTGVSQNPRHKITKRGQNVTFRCDPISEHNRLYWYRQTLGQGPEFLTYFQNEAQLEKSRLLSDRFSAERPKGSFSTLEIQRTEQGDSAMYLCASSPHLADEQFFGPGTRLTVL.

The rearrangement links TRBV5-1 to TRBJ2-7; the D call may be TRBD1 or TRBD2 (5 bases each). The CDR3 contains 13 residues. The V end was cut by 5 bases, the J end by 0 bases, with 9 bases between. Germline CDR1 and CDR2: SGHRS and YFSETQ. CDR3 protein: CASRVGASYEQYF. The CDR3 DNA follows: TGCGCCAGCAGGGTCGGGGCCTCCTACGAGCAGTACTTC. Variable domain in full (rest from reference TRBV5-1 and TRBJ2-7): KAGVTQTPRYLIKTRGQQVTLSCSPISGHRSVSWYQQTPGQGLQFLFEYFSETQRNKGNFPGRFSGRQFSNSRSEMNVSTLELGDSALYLCASRVGASYEQYFGPGTRLTVT.

Many counts were recorded for this clonotype. The chain couples TRBV6-1 to TRBJ1-3, with 7 bases identical to TRBD1. CDR3 length equals 16 residues. Germline values: CDR1 MNHNS, CDR2 SASEGT. J was trimmed by 0 bases and V by 7 bases; bases with no gene match: 9. The CDR3 here is CASNRGQAHSGNTIYF. DNA of the CDR3: TGTGCCAGCAACCGCGGACAGGCGCACTCTGGAAACACCATATATTTT.

This clonotype has just a few counts. This chain uses TRBV5-4 with TRBJ1-1; a weak D match, TRBD1 (5 bases). Trimming left V 4 bases short and J 6 bases short, with 13 bases between. Germline loops: CDR1 SGHNT, CDR2 YYREEE (reference sequence). CDR3 length equals 13 residues. CDR3 loop: CASSGQIQAEAFF. The CDR3 DNA reads as TGTGCCAGCAGCGGGCAGATACAGGCTGAAGCTTTCTTT.